This TCR beta chain stems from a study of OX40 agonist ivuxolimab in advanced cancers. Overall study findings and caveats: CD4+ T cells averaged fewer expanded clones than CD8+ T cells.

This clone has only one observation. Its matching antigen is unknown. The CDR3 is made up of 15 amino acids. CDR1 MNHNY and CDR2 SVGAGI come from the germline V gene (reference sequence). V lost 1 base, J lost 7 bases, and 14 bases lay in between. Clones were read by immunoSEQ multiplex PCR, and TCRdb kept only the in-frame ones, dropping some. The sample includes 60,000 to 75,000 clones, approximately 78% of them seen just once. The chain recombines TRBV6-6 with TRBJ1-5; D call uncertain. This receptor was obtained from an adult with an advanced solid tumor such as melanoma, head and neck, liver or kidney cancer. Sequences were derived from CD4+ or CD8+ T cells sorted from blood, sampled in a trial of the OX40 agonist ivuxolimab. CDR3 in amino acids: CASSYLDPIVQPQHF. The CDR3 DNA follows: TGTGCCAGCAGTTACTTGGACCCCATCGTACAGCCCCAGCATTTT.